The present entry profiles one T cell receptor beta chain with its context. These data belong to a study of cytomegalovirus exposure and HLA in healthy donors. It was with 60 Vbeta and 13 Jbeta primers that the PCR ran. Here immunoSEQ multiplex PCR was the method, and the copy in TCRdb shows in-frame clones only, minus some. The table lists approximately 90,000 clones, 76% of them singletons, with over 1.1% in the top ten. Trimming stripped 6 bases from V and 6 bases from J, with 17 bases between. The CDR3 sequence is 14 residues long. Per the germline V gene, CDR1 is SNHLY and CDR2 is FYNNEI. The sequenced sample was PBMCs. This clonotype was sampled from a male donor in good health and CMV-seronegative. This chain joins TRBV2 and TRBJ1-1, with D perhaps TRBD1 (5 bases). CDR3 region: CASRSGRGISEAFF. Here the CDR3 DNA reads TGTGCCAGCAGGTCGGGTAGGGGAATCTCTGAAGCTTTCTTT.